This TCR beta chain was sequenced for a study of blood T cell repertoires in COVID-19. Overall study: Samples representing acute and convalescent COVID-19 were sourced from the United States, Italy and Spain. T cells, B-cell-depleted T cells, or PBMCs supplied cDNA or gDNA.

One Seattle source followed patients from active infection through their disease course. Per the authors' pipeline: Reference gene primer amplification gave estimated nucleated cell counts. Produced via immunoSEQ multiplex PCR; TCRdb's table is partial and in-frame only. V, J and clone size are taken as reported in that table, and D and trimming were inferred from the DNA itself. The sample includes about 480,000 clones, 85% to 90% of them seen just once. V was cut by 6 bases and J by 5 bases, with 11 bases left in between. CDR3 size: 12 residues. The chain recombines TRBV12-3 or TRBV12-4 with TRBJ2-7; D is perhaps TRBD2 (6 bases). Sequences were obtained from peripheral blood. This TCR came from a man younger than 30 with COVID-19, enrolled during active disease. Here the CDR3 reads CASSWEEDEQYF. The CDR3 DNA reads as TGTGCCAGCAGCTGGGAGGAGGACGAGCAGTACTTC.